What follows are 23 T cell receptor beta chains derived from one specimen sequenced in a study of early T cells in non-severe SARS-CoV-2 infection. In TCRdb, the 5' RACE reads were re-called with MiXCR into one record per CDR3 protein. The sample gives some 25,000 distinct CDR3 sequences, approximately 5.4% of which show up once; 0.8% to 1% is in the top ten. Source material: whole blood. Every receptor here comes from an adult who was a healthcare worker with PCR-confirmed SARS-CoV-2 infection or an uninfected control (not recorded which).

Concerning this clonotype itself: A much larger clonotype is one base distant, so this may be a read error. In DNA form, the CDR3 reads TGCAGTACTAGAGATACAGGGGTCCAGTCCTACGAGCAGTACTTC. Amino acids: CSTRDTGVQSYEQYF. V and J are TRBV20-1 and TRBJ2-7; 7 nucleotides align to TRBD1. The CDR3 has 15 amino acids. CDR1 is DFQATT and CDR2 is SNEGSKA in the germline V gene (reference sequence).

This clonotype was observed at least ten times. This chain joins TRBV6-2 or TRBV6-3 and TRBJ1-1; D is unclear. V lost 6 bases, J lost 1 base, and 12 bases lay in between. The CDR3 contains 14 residues. CDR1 MNHEY and CDR2 SVGEGT come from the germline V gene. Here the CDR3 reads CASRQPRENTEAFF. The CDR3 DNA follows: TGTGCCAGCAGGCAACCACGAGAGAACACTGAAGCTTTCTTT.

Sample share makes this clonotype medium-sized. The chain joins TRBV5-5 to TRBJ1-1; no definite D call. Trimming cost V 5 bases and J 6 bases, with 17 bases left between them. CDR1 SGHKS and CDR2 YYEKEE come from the germline V gene (reference sequence). This CDR3 is built from 14 residues. Written as DNA, the CDR3 is TGTGCCAGCAGGTTACCCGGGAGATTCGCTGAAGCTTTCTTT. It yields the protein CASRLPGRFAEAFF.

The chain recombines TRBV11-2 with TRBJ2-2, with 9 bases fitting TRBD2. The V gene's germline CDR1 is SGHAT and CDR2 FQNNGV. J gave up 6 bases and V 3 bases, and 8 bases lay outside the gene matches. The CDR3 has 16 amino acids. The CDR3 loop reads CASSFSGSPLPGELFF. The CDR3 bases are TGTGCCAGCAGCTTTAGCGGGAGTCCCCTCCCCGGGGAGCTGTTTTTT.

This clonotype is judged medium-sized (0.01 to 0.1%). This rearrangement joins TRBV7-8 to TRBJ2-7, with no clear D. V was trimmed by 1 base and J by 7 bases, leaving 17 bases between them. The CDR3 runs to 15 residues. Per the germline V gene, CDR1 is SGHVS and CDR2 is FQNEAQ. CDR3 coding DNA: TGTGCCAGCAGCTTAGTTGCCCCACCGGCCGCGGAGCAGTACTTC. Amino acid sequence: CASSLVAPPAAEQYF.

This clonotype showed up just a few times. The chain has TRBV6-1 and TRBJ1-1; no firm D call. Germline assignment: CDR1 MNHNS and CDR2 SASEGT. This CDR3 has 12 residues. V lost 10 bases to trimming and J lost 5 bases, with 14 bases between them. CDR3 bases: TGTGCCACTACGATTGGAGAAACTGAAGCTTTCTTT. As protein: CATTIGETEAFF.

This clonotype was found a few times. V gene TRBV27 combines with J gene TRBJ1-1, with D perhaps TRBD1 (6 bases). The CDR3 spans 14 residues. V dropped 2 bases and J dropped 5 bases, with 12 bases sitting between them. Germline CDR1 MNHEY, CDR2 SMNVEV (reference sequence). This chain's CDR3 is CASSLAGANTEAFF. In nucleotides, the CDR3 is TGTGCCAGCAGTTTAGCAGGGGCCAATACTGAAGCTTTCTTT.

The chain recombines TRBV6-2 or TRBV6-3 with TRBJ1-1; perhaps TRBD1 as D (6 bases). Per germline, CDR1 MNHEY and CDR2 SVGEGT. CDR3 length: 12 residues. V gave up 6 bases and J gave up 5 bases, with 10 bases separating them. For the CDR3, the DNA is TGTGCCAGCAGGAAGGGACATACTGAAGCTTTCTTT. It is translated as CASRKGHTEAFF.

This clonotype was seen more than once but under ten times. This chain connects TRBV6-5 to TRBJ2-7; possibly TRBD2 for D (5 bases). The germline gives CDR1 MNHEY, CDR2 SVGAGI. This CDR3 comprises 15 residues. Trimming took off 7 bases at V and 7 bases at J, with 23 bases between the two ends. The CDR3 coding sequence is TGTGCCAGCAAGGAAAGCGGAAGTCTTGTGGGGGAGCAGTACTTC. This codes for CASKESGSLVGEQYF.

On this clonotype: A clone one base away is much larger, so this may be a read error. The V gene is TRBV29-1, the J gene TRBJ1-3; the D is unclear. Germline V gene sequence: CDR1 SQVTM, CDR2 ANQGSEA. This CDR3 has 11 residues. V was pared by 8 bases and J by 5 bases, with 10 bases between. CDR3 in DNA: TGCAGCACCTCCAGTAGAAACACCATATATTTT. This encodes CSTSSRNTIYF.

This clonotype was counted only a few times. The CDR3 coding sequence is TGCGCCAGCAGTGAGGACAGGGGGTTTGAAGCTTTCTTT. Translated, it gives CASSEDRGFEAFF. The chain links TRBV10-1 to TRBJ1-1; 9 bases map to TRBD1. Germline V gene lookup returns CDR1 WNHNN and CDR2 SYGVQD (reference sequence). V lost 2 bases, J lost 7 bases, and 2 bases stayed unmatched. The CDR3 contains 13 residues.

V gene TRBV12-3 or TRBV12-4 combines with J gene TRBJ2-3, with 12 nucleotides matching TRBD1. CDR3 size: 14 residues. J was trimmed by 7 bases and V by 5 bases; bases with no gene match: 4. Here the CDR3 reads CASSTWDRGHTQYF. DNA for the CDR3: TGTGCCAGCAGTACCTGGGACAGGGGGCATACGCAGTATTTT.

This clonotype was observed many times. The V gene is TRBV4-2, the J gene TRBJ1-2; 10 nucleotides align to TRBD1. This CDR3 comprises 18 residues. J lost 7 bases, V lost 3 bases, and 17 bases had no gene match. Germline V gene sequence: CDR1 LGHNA, CDR2 YNFKEQ. The DNA for the CDR3 is TGTGCCAGCAGCCAGACCGGGACAGGGGCAAGTGGGTCGAGTGGCTACACCTTC. It is translated as CASSQTGTGASGSSGYTF.

This clonotype was detected many times. The chain couples TRBV28 to TRBJ2-4; 8 bases line up with TRBD1. The germline V gene has CDR1 MDHEN and CDR2 SYDVKM. The V gene end was trimmed by 7 bases and the J gene end by 12 bases; junction bases not matched to a gene: 11. The CDR3 loop spans 13 amino acids. As DNA, the CDR3 is TGTGCCAGCAACGTCGGACAGGGCCAGGGTCAGTACTTC. As protein: CASNVGQGQGQYF.

This clonotype occurred many times. The V gene is TRBV5-1, the J gene TRBJ2-5, with D hard to call. The CDR3 extends over 14 amino acids. Between the trimmed V and J ends, which lost 0 bases and 5 bases, there was a span of 11 bases. The germline V gene encodes CDR1 SGHRS and CDR2 YFSETQ. The CDR3 sequence is CASSLAAEAETQYF. As DNA, the CDR3 is TGCGCCAGCAGCTTGGCTGCAGAAGCGGAGACCCAGTACTTC.

This clonotype has only a few counts. The chain carries TRBV28 and TRBJ2-7; 7 nucleotides match TRBD2. The CDR3 totals 16 residues. With 6 bases clipped from V and 0 bases from J, the junction kept 11 bases outside the gene matches. CDR1 is MDHEN, CDR2 SYDVKM, per germline. CDR3: CASRTLGGSGSYEQYF. The CDR3 region has the DNA TGTGCCAGCAGAACCCTAGGCGGGAGCGGCTCCTACGAGCAGTACTTC. Full variable domain (rest looked up from reference TRBV28 and TRBJ2-7): DVKVTQSSRYLVKRTGEKVFLECVQDMDHENMFWYRQDPGLGLRLIYFSYDVKMKEKGDIPEGYSVSREKKERFSLILESASTNQTSMYLCASRTLGGSGSYEQYFGPGTRLTVT.

There are many counts of this clonotype. The chain combines TRBV7-2 with TRBJ2-7, with D tentatively TRBD1 or TRBD2 (5 bases each). The germline V gene has CDR1 SGHTA and CDR2 FQGNSA. The CDR3 length is 14 residues. Trimming took off 3 bases at V and 6 bases at J, with 15 bases between the two ends. CDR3 region: CASSFTREGSEQYF. The CDR3 DNA reads TGTGCCAGCAGCTTCACCCGAGAGGGGTCCGAGCAGTACTTC.

This clonotype was detected ten times or more. The chain is built from TRBV4-2 and TRBJ2-2; D is ambiguous. The ends were cut back, 4 bases at V and 4 bases at J, with 10 bases in the middle. The V gene's germline CDR1 is LGHNA and CDR2 YNFKEQ. The length of the CDR3 is 14 residues. The CDR3 bases are TGTGCCAGCAGCCTTGATCCGAGCACCGGGGAGCTGTTTTTT. It yields the protein CASSLDPSTGELFF.

At least ten counts were recorded for this clonotype. This chain uses TRBV7-8 with TRBJ2-3; tentatively, D is TRBD1 or TRBD2 (5 bases each). Trimming took 2 bases from V and 0 from J, leaving 12 bases between them. CDR1 is SGHVS and CDR2 is FQNEAQ in the germline V gene. CDR3 length equals 16 residues. CDR3 in amino acids: CASSLLGTASTDTQYF. The CDR3 coding sequence is TGTGCCAGCAGCTTACTCGGGACCGCGAGCACAGATACGCAGTATTTT. Filled out from reference TRBV7-8 and TRBJ2-3, the complete variable domain reads GAGVSQSPRYKVAKRGQDVALRCDPISGHVSLFWYQQALGQGPEFLTYFQNEAQLDKSGLPSDRFFAERPEGSVSTLKIQRTQQEDSAVYLCASSLLGTASTDTQYFGPGTRLTVL.

This clonotype was seen repeatedly, ten times or more. The chain employs TRBV11-2 and TRBJ2-2; D tentatively fits TRBD1 or TRBD2 (5 bases each). The germline V gene encodes CDR1 SGHAT and CDR2 FQNNGV. V shed 1 base and J shed 5 bases, with 26 bases lying between them. The CDR3 is 20 amino acids. The CDR3 spells CASSLVWFAREGIETGELFF. CDR3 DNA: TGTGCCAGCAGCTTAGTATGGTTTGCCAGAGAGGGGATTGAAACCGGGGAGCTGTTTTTT. Using reference TRBV11-2 and TRBJ2-2 for the parts outside the CDR3, the full variable domain is EAGVAQSPRYKIIEKRQSVAFWCNPISGHATLYWYQQILGQGPKLLIQFQNNGVVDDSQLPKDRFSAERLKGVDSTLKIQPAKLEDSAVYLCASSLVWFAREGIETGELFFGEGSRLTVL.

In its sample, this clonotype was seen many times. The chain couples TRBV5-4 to TRBJ2-5, with D perhaps given as TRBD1 or TRBD2 (6 bases each). There are 11 residues in the CDR3. The germline V and J ends were trimmed by 4 bases and 10 bases, with 11 bases remaining between them. Per the germline V gene, CDR1 is SGHNT and CDR2 is YYREEE (reference sequence). CDR3 sequence: CASSGGGGQYF. The CDR3 region has the DNA TGTGCCAGCAGCGGAGGAGGGGGCCAGTACTTC.

This rearrangement joins TRBV29-1 to TRBJ2-1; TRBD1 aligns across 9 bases. Trimming removed 6 bases from V and 7 bases from J; junction bases left unmatched: 10. The germline CDR1 and CDR2 sequences are SQVTM and ANQGSEA. CDR3 length: 14 residues. DNA of the CDR3: TGCAGCGTACTCACAGACAGGGGGTGGAATGAGCAGTTCTTC. It yields the protein CSVLTDRGWNEQFF.

This clonotype was detected only a few times. The CDR3 sequence is CASSESGDIRSTEAFF. CDR3 bases: TGCGCCAGCAGTGAGTCGGGGGACATTAGAAGCACTGAAGCTTTCTTT. The gene calls are TRBV10-1 and TRBJ1-1; a weak D match, TRBD1 (6 bases). Germline loops: CDR1 WNHNN, CDR2 SYGVQD (reference sequence). This CDR3 comprises 16 residues. Trimming shortened V by 0 bases and J by 4 bases, and 15 bases separated the two germline ends.